What follows are 27 T cell receptor beta chains derived from one specimen sequenced in a study of T-cell memory formation after mild COVID-19. From the 5' RACE reads, TCRdb called clonotypes with MiXCR, one entry per CDR3 protein. The sample records approximately 210,000 distinct CDR3 sequences, roughly 18% being singletons. Sequenced: PBMCs or a T cell subset sorted from them (not recorded which). The receptor source for this set is an adult woman who had mild COVID-19 (a few samples of this study predate the infection). Cell type and time point are not known.

The rearrangement joins TRBV7-8 to TRBJ2-1; the match to TRBD2 covers 12 bases. The CDR3 contains 17 residues. The V and J ends lost 3 bases and 7 bases, in that order; junction bases with no gene match: 10. Germline CDR1 and CDR2: SGHVS and FQNEAQ. The CDR3 spells CASSLSPSGRAVNEQFF. As DNA, the CDR3 is TGTGCCAGCAGCTTGAGCCCTAGCGGGAGGGCCGTGAATGAGCAGTTCTTC.

This clonotype was counted only a few times. J is TRBJ2-4 and V is TRBV2; no firm D call. The CDR3 consists of 15 residues. V shed 1 base and J shed 6 bases, with 13 bases lying between them. Germline CDR1 SNHLY, CDR2 FYNNEI. Written as DNA, the CDR3 is TGTGCCAGCAGTGAAGTTAGGAATTCGGGAAACATTCAGTACTTC. Protein: CASSEVRNSGNIQYF. The full variable domain, rest sourced from reference TRBV2 and TRBJ2-4, is EPEVTQTPSHQVTQMGQEVILRCVPISNHLYFYWYRQILGQKVEFLVSFYNNEISEKSEIFDDQFSVERPDGSNFTLKIRSTKLEDSAMYFCASSEVRNSGNIQYFGAGTRLSVL.

The rearrangement uses TRBV12-3 or TRBV12-4 and TRBJ1-1; 9 bases line up with TRBD1. Losses at the gene ends were 11 bases for V and 3 bases for J; bases not matched to a gene: 4. CDR3 size: 12 residues. CDR3 sequence (DNA): TGTGCCTCGGGACAGGGAGACACTGAAGCTTTCTTT. This gives the protein CASGQGDTEAFF.

The sample holds a few counts of this clonotype. V is TRBV20-1 and J is TRBJ1-1, with 10 nucleotides matching TRBD1. Germline CDR1 DFQATT, CDR2 SNEGSKA (reference sequence). The V segment lost 0 bases and the J segment 11 bases; nucleotides outside the gene matches: 12. This CDR3 has 15 amino acids. This CDR3 reads CSARDSGTGDFCAFF. The CDR3 nucleotides are TGCAGTGCTAGAGATAGCGGGACAGGGGATTTCTGCGCTTTCTTT.

The genes are TRBV20-1 and TRBJ1-2; D uncertain. The CDR3 spans 10 residues. V lost 6 bases, J lost 8 bases, and 10 bases lay in between. Germline V gives CDR1 DFQATT, CDR2 SNEGSKA (reference sequence). The CDR3 nucleotides are TGCAGTGCCTGGAGAAACGGCTACACCTTC. This sequence encodes CSAWRNGYTF.

The CDR3 DNA follows: TGCAGTGCTCAGACTAGCGGGGGGCTCCACAATGAGCAGTTCTTC. It codes for CSAQTSGGLHNEQFF. V and J are TRBV20-1 and TRBJ2-1; 13 nucleotides match TRBD2. The CDR3 is 15 residues long. Germline V gene data show CDR1 as DFQATT and CDR2 as SNEGSKA (reference sequence). The V and J ends lost 5 bases and 5 bases, in that order; junction bases with no gene match: 6.

This clonotype was picked up a small number of times. This chain links TRBV12-3 or TRBV12-4 with TRBJ2-2; D uncertain. With 6 bases removed from V and 8 bases from J, the gap between germline ends came to 13 bases. The CDR3 runs 13 residues. The CDR3 DNA follows: TGTGCCAGCAGGGGCCCACTATCTGGGGAGCTGTTTTTT. Its translation: CASRGPLSGELFF.

A few counts support this clonotype. The chain has TRBV5-1 and TRBJ2-5; 7 bases fit TRBD1. The CDR3 is 13 amino acids. With V trimmed by 2 bases and J by 4 bases, 2 bases remained unmatched. Germline CDR1 and CDR2: SGHRS and YFSETQ. Here the CDR3 reads CASSLQGRETQYF. The DNA for the CDR3 is TGCGCCAGCAGCTTACAGGGGCGAGAGACCCAGTACTTC.

V usage is TRBV24-1 and J usage is TRBJ2-3, with 8 bases lining up with TRBD1. The CDR3 length is 16 residues. V trimming: 5 bases; J trimming: 1 base; junction bases outside the gene matches: 7. The germline V gene has CDR1 KGHDR and CDR2 SFDVKD. In DNA form, the CDR3 reads TGTGCCACCAGTGGCCGATCGACAGGGGGCACAGATACGCAGTATTTT. Its translation is CATSGRSTGGTDTQYF.

The chain links TRBV7-2 to TRBJ1-2; possibly TRBD1 for D (6 bases). Trimming removed 8 bases at V and 3 bases at J, with 13 bases between. Germline V gives CDR1 SGHTA, CDR2 FQGNSA. The CDR3 length is 13 residues. The CDR3 DNA is TGTGCCAGCGCGACAGGAGATCACTATGGCTACACCTTC. Amino acid sequence: CASATGDHYGYTF.

This clonotype was picked up many times. The junction departs from germline at one end; a sequencing error may be responsible. The V call is TRBV18, the J call TRBJ1-1; D ambiguous. Germline V CDR1 and CDR2: KGHSH, LQKENI. The CDR3 sequence is 13 residues long. The DNA for the CDR3 is TGCGCCAGCAGCCCCCGCGGTAACACTGAAGCTTTCTTT. As protein: CASSPRGNTEAFF. Full variable domain (outside the CDR3, taken from reference TRBV18 and TRBJ1-1): NAGVMQNPRHLVRRRGQEARLRCSPMKGHSHVYWYRQLPEEGLKFMVYLQKENIIDESGMPKERFSAEFPKEGPSILRIQQVVRGDSAAYFCASSPRGNTEAFFGQGTRLTVV.

The gene calls are TRBV4-3 and TRBJ1-1; D gene uncertain. This CDR3 comprises 15 residues. V was shortened by 0 bases and J by 1 base, with 9 bases between the two germline ends. Germline V gives CDR1 LGHNA, CDR2 YSLEER. The CDR3 spells CASSQEPRRNTEAFF. The CDR3 nucleotides are TGCGCCAGCAGCCAAGAGCCGAGGCGGAACACTGAAGCTTTCTTT.

This clonotype was seen more than once but under ten times. The chain recombines TRBV10-3 with TRBJ1-5; the D is unclear. V lost 2 bases to trimming and J lost 7 bases, with 6 bases between them. The V gene's germline CDR1 is ENHRY and CDR2 SYGVKD. CDR3 size: 12 residues. This CDR3 is CAISEGMQPQHF. As DNA, the CDR3 is TGTGCCATCAGTGAGGGGATGCAGCCCCAGCATTTT.

The chain couples TRBV5-4 to TRBJ2-5; 11 nucleotides agree with TRBD2. Germline V CDR1 and CDR2: SGHNT, YYREEE (reference sequence). The CDR3 extends over 15 amino acids. The V segment lost 4 bases and the J segment 2 bases; nucleotides outside the gene matches: 4. The DNA of the CDR3 is TGTGCCAGCAGCCTAGCGGGGGGACAACAAGAGACCCAGTACTTC. Its protein product is CASSLAGGQQETQYF.

The rearrangement joins TRBV27 to TRBJ1-6, with 12 bases aligning to TRBD1. With 6 bases clipped from V and 7 bases from J, the junction kept 16 bases outside the gene matches. The germline V gene encodes CDR1 MNHEY and CDR2 SMNVEV (reference sequence). The CDR3 covers 19 residues. Written as DNA, the CDR3 is TGTGCCAGCAGGGGGGGACAGGGGGCGAAAAGCCTACACAATTCACCCCTCCACTTT. This encodes CASRGGQGAKSLHNSPLHF.

The rearrangement joins TRBV24-1 to TRBJ2-3; TRBD2 matches at 13 bases. V lost 3 bases and J lost 8; bases outside the gene matches: 10. Germline assignment: CDR1 KGHDR and CDR2 SFDVKD. This CDR3 is built from 17 residues. The CDR3 region is CATSDPKPGLAGSTQYF. CDR3 sequence (DNA): TGTGCCACCAGTGATCCCAAACCGGGACTAGCGGGGAGTACGCAGTATTTT.

This clonotype was picked up a small number of times. V gene TRBV11-2 combines with J gene TRBJ2-3; D ambiguous. The CDR3 extends over 14 amino acids. Germline CDR1 reads SGHAT; CDR2 reads FQNNGV. The V end lost 3 bases, the J end lost 0 bases, and 7 bases lay between the germline ends. Here the CDR3 reads CASSFSASTDTQYF. The CDR3, as DNA: TGTGCCAGCAGCTTCTCAGCTAGCACAGATACGCAGTATTTT.

J is TRBJ2-1 and V is TRBV9, with 7 bases identical to TRBD2. This CDR3 has 15 amino acids. Trimming cost V 0 bases and J 2 bases; bases outside gene matches: 2. The germline V gene encodes CDR1 SGDLS and CDR2 YYNGEE. Here the CDR3 DNA reads TGTGCCAGCAGCGTAGCAGGGACTACCTACAATGAGCAGTTCTTC. This gives the protein CASSVAGTTYNEQFF. Full variable domain (missing parts from reference TRBV9 and TRBJ2-1): DSGVTQTPKHLITATGQRVTLRCSPRSGDLSVYWYQQSLDQGLQFLIQYYNGEERAKGNILERFSAQQFPDLHSELNLSSLELGDSALYFCASSVAGTTYNEQFFGPGTRLTVL.

J is TRBJ1-5 and V is TRBV24-1; D is unresolved. CDR1 is KGHDR, CDR2 SFDVKD, per germline. Trimming took off 8 bases at V and 8 bases at J, with 9 bases between the two ends. This CDR3 is built from 11 residues. CDR3 protein: CATTLLEPQHF. In DNA, the CDR3 is TGTGCCACCACCTTGCTAGAGCCCCAGCATTTT.

The genes are TRBV27 and TRBJ2-6; D call uncertain. V lost 4 bases to trimming and J lost 2 bases, with 6 bases between them. The CDR3 has 14 residues. Per germline, CDR1 MNHEY and CDR2 SMNVEV (reference sequence). CDR3 nucleotide sequence: TGTGCCAGCAGTTCCCCCCCTGGGGCCAACGTCCTGACTTTC. It encodes CASSSPPGANVLTF.

The chain couples TRBV12-3 or TRBV12-4 to TRBJ2-1; 9 positions agree with TRBD1. This CDR3 has 14 residues. V shed 5 bases, J shed 4 bases, and the junction held 3 bases outside the gene matches. CDR3: CASSRTGVYNEQFF. The CDR3 DNA is TGTGCCAGCAGTCGGACAGGGGTATACAATGAGCAGTTCTTC.

This chain joins TRBV4-2 and TRBJ1-5, with D possibly being TRBD1 (5 bases). This CDR3 region has 16 residues. Between the trimmed V and J ends, which lost 0 bases and 6 bases, there was a span of 15 bases. Per germline, CDR1 LGHNA and CDR2 YNFKEQ. The CDR3: CASSQEGSGTIQPQHF. The CDR3 DNA follows: TGTGCCAGCAGCCAAGAGGGTTCAGGGACGATTCAGCCCCAGCATTTT.

This clonotype is medium-sized by share. The rearrangement uses TRBV29-1 and TRBJ2-2, with D possibly being TRBD1 (5 bases). Trimming took off 7 bases at V and 2 bases at J, with 11 bases between the two ends. The CDR3 extends over 13 amino acids. Germline V gene data show CDR1 as SQVTM and CDR2 as ANQGSEA. CDR3 sequence (DNA): TGCAGCGCCGACAGAGTTAACACCGGGGAGCTGTTTTTT. This encodes CSADRVNTGELFF.

The rearrangement uses TRBV7-8 and TRBJ1-4, with D possibly matching TRBD1 (5 bases). Trimming removed 6 bases from V and 4 bases from J, with 21 bases in between. This CDR3 region has 17 residues. In germline, CDR1 is SGHVS, CDR2 FQNEAQ. The CDR3 here is CASSRPRWGTGNEKLFF. CDR3 coding DNA: TGTGCCAGCAGTCGACCGCGGTGGGGGACGGGTAATGAAAAACTGTTTTTT.

This clonotype was observed a few times. This chain joins TRBV30 and TRBJ2-7; 8 nucleotides match TRBD1. Per the germline V gene, CDR1 is GTSNPN and CDR2 is SVGIG (reference sequence). V lost 2 bases and J lost 4; bases outside the gene matches: 7. CDR3 length equals 14 residues. CDR3 region: CAWSFGQGTYEQYF. CDR3 sequence (DNA): TGTGCCTGGAGTTTCGGACAGGGAACGTACGAGCAGTACTTC.

This clonotype appeared a few times. V usage is TRBV6-5 and J usage is TRBJ2-5; 8 positions agree with TRBD1. J lost 7 bases, V lost 2 bases, and 6 bases had no gene match. Germline assignment: CDR1 MNHEY and CDR2 SVGAGI. CDR3 length equals 14 residues. The CDR3 coding sequence is TGTGCCAGCAGTTACCCTTGGGACAGGACGACCCAGTACTTC. The encoded protein is CASSYPWDRTTQYF.

This rearrangement joins TRBV3-1 to TRBJ2-5; 9 bases map to TRBD2. With V trimmed by 8 bases and J by 1 base, 2 bases remained unmatched. Germline V lookup: CDR1 LGHDT, CDR2 YNNKEL (reference sequence). The CDR3 is made up of 13 amino acids. CDR3: CASGGLAQETQYF. The CDR3 bases are TGTGCCAGCGGGGGACTAGCCCAAGAGACCCAGTACTTC.